This entry lists 27 T cell receptor beta chains sequenced from one sample in a study of STAT5B mutations in CD4+ large granular lymphocyte leukemia. Method: immunoSEQ multiplex PCR; TCRdb's copy keeps in-frame clones and lacks some. The profile shows 23,000 or so clones, around 72% of them singletons. Sequencing was performed on CD4+ T cells from blood buffy coats. These receptors all stem from a human donor in good health.

This clone was seen only once. The chain couples TRBV10-3 to TRBJ1-2; the D is unclear. The CDR3 is made up of 13 amino acids. V was cut by 5 bases and J by 2 bases, with 9 bases left in between. Germline-derived CDR1 and CDR2 are ENHRY and SYGVKD. This CDR3 reads CAISSDTNYGYTF. In nucleotides, the CDR3 is TGTGCCATCAGTTCCGACACCAACTATGGCTACACCTTC.

V usage is TRBV6-1 and J usage is TRBJ1-2; 7 bases fit TRBD1. This CDR3 contains 15 residues. V dropped 4 bases and J dropped 2; count of bases not matched to a gene: 7. Germline V gene data show CDR1 as MNHNS and CDR2 as SASEGT. The chain's CDR3 is CASSGAGGTNYGYTF. The CDR3 DNA reads TGTGCCAGCAGTGGCGCAGGGGGGACAAACTATGGCTACACCTTC.

The chain uses TRBV4-2 and TRBJ1-3; D is undetermined. Trimming pared 0 bases from V and 0 bases from J, leaving 9 bases between. Germline V CDR1 and CDR2: LGHNA, YNFKEQ. The CDR3 runs 16 residues. The chain's CDR3 is CASSQDRASSGNTIYF. CDR3 sequence (DNA): TGTGCCAGCAGCCAAGATCGTGCGAGCTCTGGAAACACCATATATTTT.

The V and J genes are TRBV6-6 and TRBJ2-2; no firm D call. The V end was cut by 3 bases, the J end by 8 bases, with 4 bases between. This CDR3 contains 11 residues. In germline, CDR1 is MNHNY, CDR2 SVGAGI (reference sequence). CDR3 nucleotides: TGTGCCAGCAGTTATCTGGGGGAGCTGTTTTTT. Its translation: CASSYLGELFF.

The rearrangement links TRBV19 to TRBJ1-5; D possibly corresponds to TRBD1 (5 bases). V was pared by 0 bases and J by 4 bases, with 10 bases between. CDR3 size: 15 residues. CDR1 is LNHDA, CDR2 SQIVND, per germline (reference sequence). The CDR3 sequence is CASSIDMGLNQPQHF. The CDR3 DNA is TGTGCCAGTAGTATAGATATGGGGCTGAATCAGCCCCAGCATTTT. The variable domain in full, with the rest retrieved from reference TRBV19 and TRBJ1-5, is DGGITQSPKYLFRKEGQNVTLSCEQNLNHDAMYWYRQDPGQGLRLIYYSQIVNDFQKGDIAEGYSVSREKKESFPLTVTSAQKNPTAFYLCASSIDMGLNQPQHFGDGTRLSIL.

The rearrangement uses TRBV11-2 and TRBJ1-2; D is unclear. Germline-derived CDR1 and CDR2 are SGHAT and FQNNGV. The CDR3 consists of 14 residues. Between the trimmed V and J ends, which lost 6 bases and 8 bases, there was a span of 19 bases. For the CDR3, the DNA is TGTGCCAGCAGTTTTACAGCGGCCTCGGGGGGCTACACCTTC. Translation gives CASSFTAASGGYTF.

The sample holds a few counts of this clone. CDR3 sequence: CASSPGPSTKLFF. CDR3 bases: TGTGCCAGCAGCCCGGGACCGTCTACGAAACTGTTTTTT. The chain combines TRBV25-1 with TRBJ1-4, with D perhaps TRBD1 (5 bases). V shed 6 bases and J shed 11 bases, with 16 bases lying between them. There are 13 residues in the CDR3. Germline CDR1 MGHDK, CDR2 SYGVNS.

The chain combines TRBV6-1 with TRBJ1-2; D possibly corresponds to TRBD1 (6 bases). The CDR3 loop spans 15 amino acids. The V end was cut by 1 base, the J end by 7 bases, with 16 bases between. CDR1 and CDR2 from the germline V gene are MNHNS and SASEGT. This chain's CDR3 is CASSEGMGGGSGYTF. The CDR3 coding sequence is TGTGCCAGCAGTGAAGGAATGGGTGGGGGCTCTGGCTACACCTTC.

The chain recombines TRBV5-6 with TRBJ2-7; TRBD2 matches 8 bases. The CDR3 is made up of 14 amino acids. With V trimmed by 3 bases and J by 6 bases, 8 bases remained unmatched. Germline CDR1 is SGHDT and CDR2 is YYEEEE. This CDR3 is CASSSIGGGAEQYF. The CDR3 region has the DNA TGTGCCAGCAGCTCCATCGGGGGGGGAGCCGAGCAGTACTTC.

The chain recombines TRBV10-3 with TRBJ2-3; 12 nucleotides align to TRBD2. This CDR3 is built from 16 residues. The junction had 2 bases not matched to a gene; V was cut back by 4 bases and J by 0 bases. Per germline, CDR1 ENHRY and CDR2 SYGVKD. The CDR3 DNA reads as TGTGCCATCAGTGGGGGGACTAGCGGGAGCACAGATACGCAGTATTTT. This codes for CAISGGTSGSTDTQYF.

The gene calls are TRBV2 and TRBJ1-1; D perhaps matches TRBD1 (6 bases). Germline V gene lookup returns CDR1 SNHLY and CDR2 FYNNEI. The V gene lost 6 bases and the J gene lost 1 base, with 9 bases spanning the gap. This CDR3 is built from 13 residues. The chain's CDR3 is CASSRDKNTEAFF. As DNA, the CDR3 is TGTGCCAGCAGCAGGGACAAGAACACTGAAGCTTTCTTT.

The rearrangement joins TRBV5-4 to TRBJ2-7; 7 bases agree with TRBD1. The CDR3 has 15 amino acids. V trimming: 0 bases; J trimming: 0 bases; junction bases outside the gene matches: 3. Germline values: CDR1 SGHNT, CDR2 YYREEE (reference sequence). In DNA, the CDR3 is TGTGCCAGCAGCTTGGAAGGGACAGTCTCCTACGAGCAGTACTTC. Amino acid sequence: CASSLEGTVSYEQYF.

The V gene is TRBV5-5, the J gene TRBJ1-2; weak D call: TRBD1 (5 bases). Trimming shortened V by 1 base and J by 7 bases, and 14 bases separated the two germline ends. The germline CDR1 and CDR2 sequences are SGHKS and YYEKEE (reference sequence). CDR3 length: 14 residues. CDR3 residues: CASSLLGRASGYTF. The CDR3 coding sequence is TGTGCCAGCAGCTTGTTAGGCAGGGCGAGTGGCTACACCTTC.

The J gene is TRBJ1-1, the V gene TRBV18; tentatively, D is TRBD1 (5 bases). The germline V gene encodes CDR1 KGHSH and CDR2 LQKENI. CDR3 length equals 16 residues. Trimming shortened V by 4 bases and J by 1 base, and 16 bases separated the two germline ends. The CDR3 DNA sequence: TGTGCCAGCTCACATTCAGGGTCTAACGGGAACACTGAAGCTTTCTTT. This codes for CASSHSGSNGNTEAFF.

The rearrangement joins TRBV5-1 to TRBJ1-1; D perhaps matches TRBD1 (5 bases). The germline V gene has CDR1 SGHRS and CDR2 YFSETQ. V was clipped by 3 bases and J by 4 bases, with 10 bases between them. The CDR3 spans 13 residues. For the CDR3, the DNA is TGCGCCAGCAGCTATTCCGGGGCCACTGAAGCTTTCTTT. This codes for CASSYSGATEAFF.

The chain links TRBV6-5 to TRBJ2-5; no clear D gene. V was pared by 2 bases and J by 7 bases, with 8 bases between. The CDR3 has 12 residues. Germline loops: CDR1 MNHEY, CDR2 SVGAGI. CDR3 DNA: TGTGCCAGCAGTTACGCCAAAGGGACCCAGTACTTC. As protein: CASSYAKGTQYF.

This chain uses TRBV29-1 with TRBJ2-7; 13 nucleotides agree with TRBD2. The CDR3 contains 13 residues. With V trimmed by 4 bases and J by 6 bases, 3 bases remained unmatched. Per germline, CDR1 SQVTM and CDR2 ANQGSEA. CDR3 protein: CSVAGLAGLEQYF. CDR3 bases: TGCAGCGTTGCGGGACTAGCGGGACTCGAGCAGTACTTC.

A few counts support this clone. The chain recombines TRBV5-4 with TRBJ1-3, with 11 bases that match TRBD1. V lost 2 bases to trimming and J lost 3 bases; unmatched junction nucleotides: 4. Germline CDR1 and CDR2: SGHNT and YYREEE (reference sequence). The CDR3 totals 16 residues. DNA for the CDR3: TGTGCCAGCAGCTTCGGACAGGGGGCGATTGGAAACACCATATATTTT. Encoded protein: CASSFGQGAIGNTIYF.

As DNA, the CDR3 is TGTGCCAGCAGCCGCAAGGGTGTAGATCAGCCCCAGCATTTT. Amino acids: CASSRKGVDQPQHF. V usage is TRBV4-2 and J usage is TRBJ1-5; D ambiguous. Germline assignment: CDR1 LGHNA and CDR2 YNFKEQ. The CDR3 is 14 amino acids. The V end was cut by 4 bases, the J end by 5 bases, with 12 bases between.

The rearrangement joins TRBV5-8 to TRBJ2-2; no reliable D call. Germline CDR1 is SGHTS and CDR2 is YDEGEE. This CDR3 has 16 amino acids. V was trimmed by 3 bases and J by 1 base, leaving 13 bases between them. The CDR3 nucleotides are TGTGCCAGCAGCTCCGGTAGGGCAGTGAACACCGGGGAGCTGTTTTTT. Its translation: CASSSGRAVNTGELFF.

The rearrangement uses TRBV11-2 and TRBJ1-2; D possibly corresponds to TRBD1 (5 bases). This CDR3 has 14 amino acids. The V end lost 0 bases, the J end lost 4 bases, and 9 bases lay between the germline ends. Germline CDR1 is SGHAT and CDR2 is FQNNGV. The chain's CDR3 is CASSLEAGPYGYTF. CDR3 in DNA: TGTGCCAGCAGCTTAGAGGCAGGGCCCTATGGCTACACCTTC.

This clone was seen only a few times. This chain connects TRBV4-2 to TRBJ2-1, with D possibly being TRBD1 or TRBD2 (5 bases each). The CDR3 spans 13 residues. Germline V lookup: CDR1 LGHNA, CDR2 YNFKEQ. Trimming cost V 4 bases and J 6 bases, with 10 bases left between them. CDR3: CASSLGPINEQFF. CDR3 nucleotide sequence: TGTGCCAGCAGCCTGGGACCGATCAATGAGCAGTTCTTC.

The chain employs TRBV27 and TRBJ2-7, with 10 bases aligning to TRBD1. Germline CDR1 and CDR2: MNHEY and SMNVEV (reference sequence). The CDR3 sequence is 15 residues long. V dropped 6 bases and J dropped 3; count of bases not matched to a gene: 8. CDR3 coding DNA: TGTGCCAGCAGCGCGACCGGGACAGGGGACTACGAGCAGTACTTC. Its protein is CASSATGTGDYEQYF.

The chain joins TRBV23-1 to TRBJ2-1; 8 bases line up with TRBD1. TRBV23-1 is an ORF, and what it does is uncertain. The J segment lost 0 bases and the V segment lost 7 bases, leaving 26 bases of the junction unmatched. This CDR3 has 22 amino acids. CDR3 residues: CASISRQQGAVIPRSSYNEQFF. In DNA form, the CDR3 reads TGCGCCAGCATATCAAGACAGCAGGGGGCGGTTATTCCACGGAGCTCCTACAATGAGCAGTTCTTC.

The gene calls are TRBV2 and TRBJ2-2; TRBD1 agrees at 8 bases. The CDR3 has 15 amino acids. J was trimmed by 6 bases and V by 4 bases; bases with no gene match: 7. CDR1 is SNHLY, CDR2 FYNNEI, per germline. The CDR3, as DNA: TGTGCCAGCAGTGCAGCCCTGACAGGGGCCGGGGAGCTGTTTTTT. It is translated as CASSAALTGAGELFF.

This clone came up a few times. This chain connects TRBV28 to TRBJ2-7; a weak D match, TRBD1 (5 bases). This CDR3 is 18 amino acids long. CDR1 is MDHEN, CDR2 SYDVKM, per germline. The V end was cut by 8 bases, the J end by 2 bases, with 28 bases between. CDR3 bases: TGTGCCAGCGCACCAGCCCCCGGCCTTTTCAGACAGACCTACGAGCAGTACTTC. Translation gives CASAPAPGLFRQTYEQYF. The whole variable domain, filled in from reference TRBV28 and TRBJ2-7, reads DVKVTQSSRYLVKRTGEKVFLECVQDMDHENMFWYRQDPGLGLRLIYFSYDVKMKEKGDIPEGYSVSREKKERFSLILESASTNQTSMYLCASAPAPGLFRQTYEQYFGPGTRLTVT.

V gene TRBV29-1 combines with J gene TRBJ2-1, with D uncertain. The CDR3 has 12 residues. Germline V gene sequence: CDR1 SQVTM, CDR2 ANQGSEA. The V end was cut by 6 bases, the J end by 0 bases, with 6 bases between. CDR3 sequence: CSVRSSYNEQFF. The CDR3 coding sequence is TGCAGCGTCCGAAGCTCCTACAATGAGCAGTTCTTC.